Included here is one T cell receptor (beta chain) sequence, with context. This specimen comes from a study of T-cell memory formation after mild COVID-19. TCRdb reanalysed the 5' RACE reads using MiXCR and keeps one entry per CDR3 protein. The sample contains over 400,000 distinct CDR3 sequences, roughly a quarter of which appear only once. The germline V gene has CDR1 SGHAT and CDR2 FQNNGV. Trimming cost V 1 base and J 8 bases; bases outside gene matches: 7. This CDR3 spans 15 amino acids. The receptor was isolated from an adult woman who had mild COVID-19 (a few samples of this study predate the infection). Cell type and time point are not known. The rearrangement links TRBV11-2 to TRBJ2-1; 8 bases are a match to TRBD2. Sequencing input: PBMCs or a T cell subset sorted from them (not recorded which). CDR3 in amino acids: CASSLALAGLDEQFF. DNA for the CDR3: TGTGCCAGCAGCTTAGCTCTAGCGGGTCTCGATGAGCAGTTCTTC.